The 26 T cell receptor beta chains listed next were all sequenced from one sample in a study of T-cell reconstitution after alpha-beta-depleted transplantation in children. Preparation of the TCRbeta library involved a method that used unique molecular identifiers. TCRdb reprocessed the PCR reads via MiXCR and lists one record per CDR3 protein. The table has 580,000 or so distinct CDR3 sequences, more than 20% seen once. The specimen was PBMCs, mostly from graft donor cells, collected 360 days after TCRalphabeta/CD19-depleted stem cell transplant. The receptors were sampled from a boy younger than two who had a stem cell transplant for acute myeloid leukemia, so the T cells may come from the graft donor.

This rearrangement joins TRBV20-1 to TRBJ2-1, with D perhaps matching TRBD1 (5 bases). With 6 bases removed from V and 10 bases from J, the gap between germline ends came to 13 bases. The CDR3 length is 11 residues. The germline V gene encodes CDR1 DFQATT and CDR2 SNEGSKA (reference sequence). The chain's CDR3 is CSATRGREQFF. CDR3 in DNA: TGCAGTGCCACAAGGGGTAGGGAGCAGTTCTTC.

This clonotype has a count of ten or more. The chain employs TRBV7-9 and TRBJ2-7; 7 bases are shared with TRBD2. The CDR3 contains 14 residues. Germline V lookup: CDR1 SEHNR, CDR2 FQNEAQ (reference sequence). V lost 7 bases to trimming and J lost 5 bases; unmatched junction nucleotides: 11. Here the CDR3 DNA reads TGTGCCAGCATCAGCGGGGCGAGTAACGACGAGCAGTACTTC. Translated, it gives CASISGASNDEQYF.

The chain links TRBV7-2 to TRBJ2-1; D is unresolved. Germline CDR1 is SGHTA and CDR2 is FQGNSA. The V end lost 5 bases, the J end lost 2 bases, and 13 bases lay between the germline ends. The CDR3 length is 15 residues. CDR3 amino acids: CASSPLGKTYNEQFF. Here the CDR3 DNA reads TGTGCCAGCAGCCCGTTGGGGAAGACCTACAATGAGCAGTTCTTC. Variable domain in full (rest from reference TRBV7-2 and TRBJ2-1): GAGVSQSPSNKVTEKGKDVELRCDPISGHTALYWYRQSLGQGLEFLIYFQGNSAPDKSGLPSDRFSAERTGGSVSTLTIQRTQQEDSAVYLCASSPLGKTYNEQFFGPGTRLTVL.

This clonotype appeared a few times. The rearrangement links TRBV9 to TRBJ2-3, with 9 bases fitting TRBD1. The CDR3 runs to 15 residues. Germline-derived CDR1 and CDR2 are SGDLS and YYNGEE. Trimming cost V 0 bases and J 4 bases; bases outside gene matches: 3. The CDR3 region is CASSVGDREADTQYF. The CDR3 nucleotides are TGTGCCAGCAGCGTAGGGGACAGGGAAGCAGATACGCAGTATTTT.

In its sample, this clonotype was seen many times. V gene TRBV27 combines with J gene TRBJ2-1; 10 nucleotides align to TRBD2. Germline CDR1 is MNHEY and CDR2 is SMNVEV (reference sequence). CDR3 length: 15 residues. Trimming cost V 5 bases and J 2 bases; bases outside gene matches: 3. The CDR3 loop reads CASSPLAGAYNEQFF. Written as DNA, the CDR3 is TGTGCCAGCAGTCCCCTAGCGGGGGCCTACAATGAGCAGTTCTTC.

V and J are TRBV6-5 and TRBJ1-1, with 11 bases lining up with TRBD1. Germline CDR1 and CDR2: MNHEY and SVGAGI. The V gene end was trimmed by 6 bases and the J gene end by 3 bases; junction bases not matched to a gene: 6. This CDR3 spans 15 amino acids. The CDR3 is CASSGQGASYTEAFF. As DNA, the CDR3 is TGTGCCAGCAGCGGACAGGGGGCGTCTTACACTGAAGCTTTCTTT.

The chain is built from TRBV20-1 and TRBJ1-2, with 8 bases fitting TRBD1. V shed 4 bases, J shed 3 bases, and the junction held 7 bases outside the gene matches. The CDR3 covers 14 residues. Germline V gives CDR1 DFQATT, CDR2 SNEGSKA (reference sequence). The CDR3 DNA sequence: TGCAGTGCTATACAGGGGGGGTACCACTATGGCTACACCTTC. The encoded protein is CSAIQGGYHYGYTF.

The sample holds a few counts of this clonotype. CDR3 sequence (DNA): TGCAGTGCTAGAGACTGGGCAGATACGCAGTATTTT. Protein sequence: CSARDWADTQYF. The chain joins TRBV20-1 to TRBJ2-3; D is unresolved. V lost 0 bases and J 4 bases, leaving 5 bases between the germline ends. There are 12 residues in the CDR3. CDR1 is DFQATT, CDR2 SNEGSKA, per germline (reference sequence).

The gene calls are TRBV29-1 and TRBJ1-1; TRBD1 agrees at 8 bases. This CDR3 is built from 12 residues. The V segment lost 5 bases and the J segment 3 bases; nucleotides outside the gene matches: 2. The germline V gene encodes CDR1 SQVTM and CDR2 ANQGSEA. This CDR3 reads CSVKTGDTEAFF. The CDR3 DNA is TGCAGCGTTAAGACAGGGGACACTGAAGCTTTCTTT.

In this sample, this clonotype turned up many times. V usage is TRBV24-1 and J usage is TRBJ2-5, with 9 bases that match TRBD1. Germline V lookup: CDR1 KGHDR, CDR2 SFDVKD. CDR3 length equals 17 residues. Unmatched junction bases numbered 9, after V lost 1 base and J lost 4 bases. CDR3 DNA sequence: TGTGCCACCAGTGATTTCCTCGGGACAGGGCAGGGAGAGACCCAGTACTTC. This encodes CATSDFLGTGQGETQYF.

This clonotype has only a few counts. CDR3 sequence: CASSLAGGRVGTEAFF. CDR3 in DNA: TGTGCCAGCAGCTTAGCGGGGGGACGGGTCGGGACTGAAGCTTTCTTT. The chain employs TRBV7-2 and TRBJ1-1; D may be TRBD1 (5 bases). CDR1 is SGHTA and CDR2 is FQGNSA in the germline V gene. The length of the CDR3 is 16 residues. V was clipped by 0 bases and J by 5 bases, with 16 bases between them.

This clonotype was observed at least ten times. The V and J genes are TRBV27 and TRBJ2-5, with 12 bases that match TRBD1. The V and J ends lost 5 bases and 5 bases, in that order; junction bases with no gene match: 15. This CDR3 region has 18 residues. CDR1 is MNHEY and CDR2 is SMNVEV in the germline V gene (reference sequence). The CDR3 region has the DNA TGTGCCAGCAGTATCTTAAATCCCGGGACAGGGGGCTCGGAGACCCAGTACTTC. Its protein product is CASSILNPGTGGSETQYF.

This clonotype was seen many times. The chain carries TRBV4-1 and TRBJ1-1; D is ambiguous. V dropped 1 base and J dropped 0 bases, with 3 bases sitting between them. Germline assignment: CDR1 MGHRA and CDR2 YSYEKL. This CDR3 is 13 amino acids long. CDR3 residues: CASSQVMNTEAFF. For the CDR3, the DNA is TGCGCCAGCAGCCAAGTAATGAACACTGAAGCTTTCTTT.

The rearrangement links TRBV20-1 to TRBJ2-5, with D hard to call. Trimming removed 3 bases from V and 5 bases from J, with 10 bases in between. The germline V gene has CDR1 DFQATT and CDR2 SNEGSKA (reference sequence). The CDR3 sequence is 12 residues long. The CDR3 region has the DNA TGCAGTGCTAGGCCCCAGACGGAGACCCAGTACTTC. This gives the protein CSARPQTETQYF.

This clonotype showed up just a few times. The genes are TRBV24-1 and TRBJ2-3; 10 bases fit TRBD1. The germline gives CDR1 KGHDR, CDR2 SFDVKD. The CDR3 has 16 residues. V dropped 5 bases and J dropped 2; count of bases not matched to a gene: 6. Here the CDR3 DNA reads TGTGCCACCAGTGGGACAGGGGGAGGCCCCACAGATACGCAGTATTTT. Translating gives CATSGTGGGPTDTQYF.

The gene calls are TRBV9 and TRBJ2-3, with D maybe TRBD1 (5 bases). There are 16 residues in the CDR3. Germline V gene lookup returns CDR1 SGDLS and CDR2 YYNGEE. Trimming removed 2 bases at V and 2 bases at J, with 15 bases between. CDR3 sequence reads: CASSVDRYRFTDTQYF. The CDR3 DNA reads as TGTGCCAGCAGCGTTGATCGGTACAGGTTCACAGATACGCAGTATTTT.

This clonotype was counted a few times. The chain is built from TRBV28 and TRBJ1-2; D gene unclear. The CDR3 runs to 19 residues. CDR1 is MDHEN, CDR2 SYDVKM, per germline. V dropped 3 bases and J dropped 0 bases, with 23 bases sitting between them. The CDR3 protein is CASSLLEPSLPLANYGYTF. CDR3 bases: TGTGCCAGCAGTTTGCTGGAACCCTCTCTACCGCTCGCTAACTATGGCTACACCTTC.

This clonotype was picked up a small number of times. The chain is built from TRBV5-1 and TRBJ2-3; perhaps TRBD2 as D (5 bases). The V end was cut by 0 bases, the J end by 2 bases, with 13 bases between. The CDR3 is 16 residues long. The germline CDR1 and CDR2 sequences are SGHRS and YFSETQ. CDR3: CASSLAFSDSTDTQYF. DNA for the CDR3: TGCGCCAGCAGCTTGGCCTTCTCGGACTCCACAGATACGCAGTATTTT.

The CDR3 sequence is CSVGGTGRHEQYF. CDR3 sequence (DNA): TGCAGCGTTGGAGGGACAGGAAGACACGAGCAGTACTTC. J is TRBJ2-7 and V is TRBV29-1; the match to TRBD1 covers 8 bases. Germline CDR1 and CDR2: SQVTM and ANQGSEA. J lost 5 bases, V lost 4 bases, and 7 bases had no gene match. This CDR3 region has 13 residues.

The table lists this clonotype with many counts. The chain combines TRBV10-3 with TRBJ2-5, with D perhaps TRBD1 (6 bases). The germline V gene encodes CDR1 ENHRY and CDR2 SYGVKD. Trimming left V 0 bases short and J 3 bases short, with 8 bases between. The CDR3 is made up of 14 amino acids. This chain's CDR3 is CAISESAGEETQYF. The DNA for the CDR3 is TGTGCCATCAGTGAGTCAGCAGGGGAAGAGACCCAGTACTTC.

This clonotype was found a few times. This chain connects TRBV11-1 to TRBJ2-7; no clear D. Germline V lookup: CDR1 SGHAT, CDR2 FQDESV (reference sequence). There are 12 residues in the CDR3. Trimming took 6 bases from V and 6 from J, leaving 12 bases between them. CDR3 DNA sequence: TGTGCCAGCAGGCCCCAGTCGGGCGAGCAGTACTTC. Its translation: CASRPQSGEQYF.

Here the CDR3 reads CASSSPSGPRTDTQYF. DNA of the CDR3: TGTGCCAGCAGTTCTCCAAGTGGTCCCCGCACAGATACGCAGTATTTT. This chain connects TRBV7-9 to TRBJ2-3; no clear D. Germline loops: CDR1 SEHNR, CDR2 FQNEAQ (reference sequence). Between the trimmed V and J ends, which lost 6 bases and 1 base, there was a span of 17 bases. This CDR3 comprises 16 residues. The variable domain in full, with the rest retrieved from reference TRBV7-9 and TRBJ2-3, is DTGVSQNPRHKITKRGQNVTFRCDPISEHNRLYWYRQTLGQGPEFLTYFQNEAQLEKSRLLSDRFSAERPKGSFSTLEIQRTEQGDSAMYLCASSSPSGPRTDTQYFGPGTRLTVL.

This clonotype was seen ten or more times. This chain joins TRBV11-1 and TRBJ2-5; D is perhaps TRBD1 or TRBD2 (5 bases each). Germline CDR1 and CDR2: SGHAT and FQDESV (reference sequence). The CDR3 spans 14 residues. Trimming shortened V by 5 bases and J by 2 bases, and 12 bases separated the two germline ends. CDR3 region: CASSRGRSQETQYF. The DNA of the CDR3 is TGTGCCAGCAGCCGGGGCAGGAGTCAAGAGACCCAGTACTTC.

This chain uses TRBV14 with TRBJ2-1, with D possibly being TRBD1 or TRBD2 (6 bases each). The CDR3 covers 15 residues. V was pared by 4 bases and J by 8 bases, with 18 bases between. Germline CDR1 and CDR2: SGHDN and FVKESK. The CDR3 is CASSRGDNTGDEQFF. The CDR3 coding sequence is TGTGCCAGCAGCCGGGGGGACAATACAGGCGATGAGCAGTTCTTC.

The chain has TRBV12-3 or TRBV12-4 and TRBJ1-6; a weak D match, TRBD1 (5 bases). CDR3 length: 16 residues. V lost 0 bases and J 8 bases, leaving 14 bases between the germline ends. The CDR3 region is CASSLAGGMRDSPLHF. The CDR3 DNA reads as TGTGCCAGCAGTTTAGCGGGGGGAATGAGGGATTCACCCCTCCACTTT.

This clonotype came up many times. For the CDR3, the DNA is TGCAGTGTCGGCGGCAATCAGCCCCAGCATTTT. The encoded protein is CSVGGNQPQHF. The genes are TRBV20-1 and TRBJ1-5; no definite D call. Trimming stripped 7 bases from V and 2 bases from J, with 6 bases between. CDR3 length: 11 residues. Per the germline V gene, CDR1 is DFQATT and CDR2 is SNEGSKA (reference sequence).